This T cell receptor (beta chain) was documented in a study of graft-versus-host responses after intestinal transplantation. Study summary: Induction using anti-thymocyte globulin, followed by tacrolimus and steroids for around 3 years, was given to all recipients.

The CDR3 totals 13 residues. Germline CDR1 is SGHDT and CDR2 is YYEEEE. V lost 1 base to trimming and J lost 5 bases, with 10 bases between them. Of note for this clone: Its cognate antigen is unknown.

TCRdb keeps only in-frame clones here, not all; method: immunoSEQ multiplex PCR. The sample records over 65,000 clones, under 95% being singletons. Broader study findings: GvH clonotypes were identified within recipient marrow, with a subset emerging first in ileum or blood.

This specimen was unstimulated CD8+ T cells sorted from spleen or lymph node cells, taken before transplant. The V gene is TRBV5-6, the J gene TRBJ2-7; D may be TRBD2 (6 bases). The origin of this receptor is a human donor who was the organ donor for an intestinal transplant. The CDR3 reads CASSLLGLHEQYF. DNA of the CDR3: TGTGCCAGCAGCTTGCTGGGACTCCACGAGCAGTACTTC. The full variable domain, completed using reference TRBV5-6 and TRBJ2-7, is DAGVTQSPTHLIKTRGQQVTLRCSPKSGHDTVSWYQQALGQGPQFIFQYYEEEERQRGNFPDRFSGHQFPNYSSELNVNALLLGDSALYLCASSLLGLHEQYFGPGTRLTVT.